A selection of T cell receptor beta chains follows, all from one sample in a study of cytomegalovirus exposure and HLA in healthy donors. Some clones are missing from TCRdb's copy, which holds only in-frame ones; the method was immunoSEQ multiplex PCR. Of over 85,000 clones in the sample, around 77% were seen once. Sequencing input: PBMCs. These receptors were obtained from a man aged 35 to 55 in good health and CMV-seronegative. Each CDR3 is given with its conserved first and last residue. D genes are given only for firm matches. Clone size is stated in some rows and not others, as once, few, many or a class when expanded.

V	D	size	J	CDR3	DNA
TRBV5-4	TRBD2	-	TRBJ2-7	CASSLVASGVYEQYF	TGTGCCAGCAGCTTGGTAGCTAGCGGAGTCTACGAGCAGTACTTC
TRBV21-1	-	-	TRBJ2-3	CASRVRGRPDTQYF	TGTGCCAGCAGAGTCAGGGGGCGCCCAGATACGCAGTATTTT
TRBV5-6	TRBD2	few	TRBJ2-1	CASSGSGGNNEQFF	TGTGCCAGCAGCGGTAGCGGGGGGAATAACGAGCAGTTCTTC
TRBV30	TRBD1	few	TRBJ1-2	CAWTIGMGQVSGGYTF	TGTGCCTGGACCATAGGCATGGGACAGGTCTCTGGTGGCTACACCTTC
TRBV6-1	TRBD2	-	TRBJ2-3	CASSELAGADTQYF	TGTGCCAGCAGTGAACTAGCGGGGGCAGATACGCAGTATTTT
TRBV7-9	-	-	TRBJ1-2	CASSLSISYGYTF	TGTGCCAGCAGCTTAAGCATTTCCTATGGCTACACCTTC
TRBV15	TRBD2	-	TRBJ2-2	CATQPMGLTNTGELFF	TGTGCCACCCAGCCCATGGGACTAACGAACACCGGGGAGCTGTTTTTT
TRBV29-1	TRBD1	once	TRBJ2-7	CSVATGVYEQYF	TGCAGCGTGGCGACAGGGGTCTACGAGCAGTACTTC
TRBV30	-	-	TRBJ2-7	CAWSRTVSGSEQYF	TGTGCCTGGAGTCGGACAGTGAGTGGATCCGAGCAGTACTTC
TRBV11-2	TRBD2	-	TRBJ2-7	CASSLSAGGYEQYF	TGTGCCAGCAGCTTATCGGCGGGAGGATACGAGCAGTACTTC
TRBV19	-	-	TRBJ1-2	CASSKRPDLRLGGYTF	TGTGCCAGTAGTAAGCGGCCCGATCTCCGATTGGGGGGCTACACCTTC
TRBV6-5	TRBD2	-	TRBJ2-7	CASRTSGRYEQYF	TGTGCCAGCAGGACTAGCGGGAGGTACGAGCAGTACTTC
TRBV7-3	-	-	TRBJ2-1	CASSLKGTSSYNEQFF	TGTGCCAGCAGCTTAAAAGGCACTAGCTCCTACAATGAGCAGTTCTTC
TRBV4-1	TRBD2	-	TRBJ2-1	CASSQTSGYNEQFF	TGCGCCAGCAGCCAAACTAGCGGATACAATGAGCAGTTCTTC
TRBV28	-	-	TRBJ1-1	CASSLTGGAEAFF	TGTGCCAGCAGTCTGACGGGGGGAGCTGAAGCTTTCTTT
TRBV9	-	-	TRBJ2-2	CASSVKSRSNTGELFF	TGTGCCAGCAGCGTAAAGTCCAGGTCGAACACCGGGGAGCTGTTTTTT
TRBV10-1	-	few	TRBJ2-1	CASSDNNEQFF	TGCGCCAGCAGTGATAACAATGAGCAGTTCTTC
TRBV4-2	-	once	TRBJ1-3	CASSQDPSDSGNTIYF	TGTGCCAGCAGCCAAGATCCCAGCGACTCTGGAAACACCATATATTTT
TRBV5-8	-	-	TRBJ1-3	CASSFRGTSGNTIYF	TGTGCCAGCAGCTTCCGGGGGACGAGTGGAAACACCATATATTTT
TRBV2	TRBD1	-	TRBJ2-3	CASSDGQGGTDTQYF	TGTGCCAGCAGTGACGGTCAGGGGGGCACAGATACGCAGTATTTT
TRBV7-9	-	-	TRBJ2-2	CASSLGALFF	TGTGCCAGCAGCTTAGGGGCCCTGTTTTTT
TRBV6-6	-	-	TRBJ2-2	CASLPGWAGELFF	TGTGCCAGCCTCCCCGGGTGGGCCGGGGAGCTGTTTTTT
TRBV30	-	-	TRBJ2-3	CAWSRETGITDTQYF	TGTGCCTGGAGTCGAGAGACTGGAATCACAGATACGCAGTATTTT
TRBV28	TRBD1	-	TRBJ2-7	CASSFEGQGYEQYF	TGTGCCAGCAGTTTTGAGGGACAGGGTTACGAGCAGTACTTC
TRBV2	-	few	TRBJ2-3	CASSARLVSDTQYF	TGTGCCAGCAGTGCCAGACTAGTTTCAGATACGCAGTATTTT
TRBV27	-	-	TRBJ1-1	CASSLKLQNTEAFF	TGTGCCAGCAGTTTAAAATTACAGAACACTGAAGCTTTCTTT
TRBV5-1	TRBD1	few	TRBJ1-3	CASSLTGGDGNTIYF	TGCGCCAGCAGCCTTACAGGGGGCGACGGAAACACCATATATTTT
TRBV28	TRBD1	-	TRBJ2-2	CASRDRVAGELFF	TGTGCCAGCAGAGACAGGGTGGCCGGGGAGCTGTTTTTT